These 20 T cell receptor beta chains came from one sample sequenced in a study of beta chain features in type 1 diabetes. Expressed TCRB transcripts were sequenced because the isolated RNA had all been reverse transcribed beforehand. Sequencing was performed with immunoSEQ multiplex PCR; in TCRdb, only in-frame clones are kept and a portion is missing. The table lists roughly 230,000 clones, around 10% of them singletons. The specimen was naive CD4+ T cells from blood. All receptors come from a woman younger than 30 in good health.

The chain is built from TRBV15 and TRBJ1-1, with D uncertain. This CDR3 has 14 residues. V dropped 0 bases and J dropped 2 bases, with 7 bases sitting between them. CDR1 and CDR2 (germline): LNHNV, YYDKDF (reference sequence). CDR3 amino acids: CATSRDEFNTEAFF. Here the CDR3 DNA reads TGTGCCACCAGCAGAGACGAGTTTAACACTGAAGCTTTCTTT.

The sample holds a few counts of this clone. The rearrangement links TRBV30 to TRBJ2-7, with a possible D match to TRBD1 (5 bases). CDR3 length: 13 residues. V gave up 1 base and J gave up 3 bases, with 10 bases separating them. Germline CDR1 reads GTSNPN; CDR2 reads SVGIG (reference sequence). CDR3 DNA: TGTGCCTGGAGTGGTTTCAGGGACTACGAGCAGTACTTC. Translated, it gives CAWSGFRDYEQYF.

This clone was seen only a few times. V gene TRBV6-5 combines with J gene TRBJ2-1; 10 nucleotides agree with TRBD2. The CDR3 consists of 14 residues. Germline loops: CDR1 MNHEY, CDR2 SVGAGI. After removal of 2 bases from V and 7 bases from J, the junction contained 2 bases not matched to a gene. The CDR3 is CASSYSGRANEQFF. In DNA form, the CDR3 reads TGTGCCAGCAGTTACAGCGGGAGGGCAAATGAGCAGTTCTTC.

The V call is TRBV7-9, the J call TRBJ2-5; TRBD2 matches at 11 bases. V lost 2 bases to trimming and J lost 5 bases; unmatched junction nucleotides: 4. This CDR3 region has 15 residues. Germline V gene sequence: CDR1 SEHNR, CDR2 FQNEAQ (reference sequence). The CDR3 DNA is TGTGCCAGCAGCTTATCGGCTAGCGGGGGGGAGACCCAGTACTTC. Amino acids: CASSLSASGGETQYF.

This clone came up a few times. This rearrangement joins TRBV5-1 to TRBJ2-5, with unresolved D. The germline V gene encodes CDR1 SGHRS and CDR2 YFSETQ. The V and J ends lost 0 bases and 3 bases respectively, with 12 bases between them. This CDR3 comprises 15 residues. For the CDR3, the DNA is TGCGCCAGCAGCTTGGCCGTAGAGGAGAAAGAGACCCAGTACTTC. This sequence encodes CASSLAVEEKETQYF. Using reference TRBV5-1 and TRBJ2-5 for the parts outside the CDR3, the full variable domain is KAGVTQTPRYLIKTRGQQVTLSCSPISGHRSVSWYQQTPGQGLQFLFEYFSETQRNKGNFPGRFSGRQFSNSRSEMNVSTLELGDSALYLCASSLAVEEKETQYFGPGTRLLVL.

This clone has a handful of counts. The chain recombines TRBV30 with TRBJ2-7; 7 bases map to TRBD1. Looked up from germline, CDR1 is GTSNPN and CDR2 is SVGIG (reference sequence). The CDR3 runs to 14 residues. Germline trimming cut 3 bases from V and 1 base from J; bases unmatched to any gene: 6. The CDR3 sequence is CAWRKNRGSYEQYF. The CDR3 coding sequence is TGTGCCTGGAGAAAGAACAGGGGATCCTACGAGCAGTACTTC.

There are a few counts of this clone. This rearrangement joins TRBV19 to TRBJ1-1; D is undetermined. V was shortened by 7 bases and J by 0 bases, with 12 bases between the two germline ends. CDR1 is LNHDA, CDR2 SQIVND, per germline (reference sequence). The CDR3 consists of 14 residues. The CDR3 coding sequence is TGTGCCAGTAAGATGAGAGCCATGAACACTGAAGCTTTCTTT. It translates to CASKMRAMNTEAFF. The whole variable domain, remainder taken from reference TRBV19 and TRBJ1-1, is DGGITQSPKYLFRKEGQNVTLSCEQNLNHDAMYWYRQDPGQGLRLIYYSQIVNDFQKGDIAEGYSVSREKKESFPLTVTSAQKNPTAFYLCASKMRAMNTEAFFGQGTRLTVV.

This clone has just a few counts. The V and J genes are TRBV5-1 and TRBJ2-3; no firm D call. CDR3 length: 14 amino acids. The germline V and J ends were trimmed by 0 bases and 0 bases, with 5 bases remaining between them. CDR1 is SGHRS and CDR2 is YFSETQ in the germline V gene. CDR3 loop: CASSLELSTDTQYF. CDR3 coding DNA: TGCGCCAGCAGCTTGGAACTCAGCACAGATACGCAGTATTTT.

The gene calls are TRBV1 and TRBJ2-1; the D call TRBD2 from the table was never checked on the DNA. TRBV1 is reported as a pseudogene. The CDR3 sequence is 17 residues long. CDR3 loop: CTSSQGYTGSWGDEQFF. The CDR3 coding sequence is TGCACCAGCAGCCAAGGTTACACCGGCTCTTGGGGGGATGAGCAGTTCTTC.

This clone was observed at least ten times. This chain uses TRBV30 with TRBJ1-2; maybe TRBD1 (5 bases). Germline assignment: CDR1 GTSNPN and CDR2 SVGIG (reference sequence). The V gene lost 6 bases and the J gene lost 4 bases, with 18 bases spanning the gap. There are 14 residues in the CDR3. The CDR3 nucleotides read TGTGCCTGCGCGGTTGACAGATTTAGCTATGGCTACACCTTC. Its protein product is CACAVDRFSYGYTF.

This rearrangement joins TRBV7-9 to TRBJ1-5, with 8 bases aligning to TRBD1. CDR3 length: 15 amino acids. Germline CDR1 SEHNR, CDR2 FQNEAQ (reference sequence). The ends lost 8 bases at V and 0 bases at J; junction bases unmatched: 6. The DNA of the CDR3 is TGTGCCAGCGGACAGGGACCGTATAGCAATCAGCCCCAGCATTTT. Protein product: CASGQGPYSNQPQHF.

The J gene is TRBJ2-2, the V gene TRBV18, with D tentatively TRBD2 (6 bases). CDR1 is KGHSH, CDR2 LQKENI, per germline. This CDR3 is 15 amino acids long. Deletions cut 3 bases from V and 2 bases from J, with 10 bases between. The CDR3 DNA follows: TGTGCCAGCTCACCGCGGGACTTAAACACCGGGGAGCTGTTTTTT. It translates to CASSPRDLNTGELFF.

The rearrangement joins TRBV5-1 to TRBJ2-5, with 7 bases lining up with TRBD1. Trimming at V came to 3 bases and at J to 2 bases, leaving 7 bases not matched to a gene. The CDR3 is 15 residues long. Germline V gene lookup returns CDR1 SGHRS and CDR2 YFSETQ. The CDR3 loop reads CASSSLTGTQETQYF. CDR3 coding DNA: TGCGCCAGCAGCTCGTTGACAGGGACGCAAGAGACCCAGTACTTC.

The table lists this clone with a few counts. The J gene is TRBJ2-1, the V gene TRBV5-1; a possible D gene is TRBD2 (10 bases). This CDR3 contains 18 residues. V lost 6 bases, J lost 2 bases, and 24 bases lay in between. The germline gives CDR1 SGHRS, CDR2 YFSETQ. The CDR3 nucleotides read TGCGCCAGCAACACGGGACAGGGAGCGGGAGGGCCCTACAATGAGCAGTTCTTC. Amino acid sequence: CASNTGQGAGGPYNEQFF.

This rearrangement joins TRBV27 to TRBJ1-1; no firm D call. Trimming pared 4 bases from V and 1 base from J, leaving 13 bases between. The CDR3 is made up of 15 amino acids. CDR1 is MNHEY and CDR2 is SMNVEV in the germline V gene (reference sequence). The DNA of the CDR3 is TGTGCCAGCAGTTCTCCCCTACGGGGGAACACTGAAGCTTTCTTT. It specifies CASSSPLRGNTEAFF.

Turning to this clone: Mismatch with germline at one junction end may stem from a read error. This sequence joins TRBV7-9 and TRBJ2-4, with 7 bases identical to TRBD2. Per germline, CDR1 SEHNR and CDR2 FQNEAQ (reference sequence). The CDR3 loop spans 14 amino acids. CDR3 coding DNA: TGTGCCAGCAGCTTAAGACTAGCCGAAAACATTCAGTACTTC. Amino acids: CASSLRLAENIQYF.

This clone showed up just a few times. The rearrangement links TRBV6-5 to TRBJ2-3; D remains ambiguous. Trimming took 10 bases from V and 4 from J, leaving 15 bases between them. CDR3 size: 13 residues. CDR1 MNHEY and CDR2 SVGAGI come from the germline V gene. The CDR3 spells CAIRGEVADTQYF. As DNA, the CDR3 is TGTGCCATCAGAGGCGAGGTGGCAGATACGCAGTATTTT.

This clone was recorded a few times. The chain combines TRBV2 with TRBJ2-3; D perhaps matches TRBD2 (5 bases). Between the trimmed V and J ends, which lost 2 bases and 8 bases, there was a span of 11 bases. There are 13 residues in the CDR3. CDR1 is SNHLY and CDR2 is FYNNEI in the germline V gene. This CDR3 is CASSERGLGTQYF. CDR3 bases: TGTGCCAGCAGTGAAAGAGGGCTCGGTACGCAGTATTTT.

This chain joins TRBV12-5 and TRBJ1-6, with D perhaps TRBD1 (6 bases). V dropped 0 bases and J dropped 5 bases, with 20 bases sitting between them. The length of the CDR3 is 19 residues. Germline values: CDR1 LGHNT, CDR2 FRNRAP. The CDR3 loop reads CASGLVLDPKDSNNSPLHF. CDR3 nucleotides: TGTGCTAGTGGTTTGGTATTGGACCCGAAGGACAGCAATAATTCACCCCTCCACTTT.

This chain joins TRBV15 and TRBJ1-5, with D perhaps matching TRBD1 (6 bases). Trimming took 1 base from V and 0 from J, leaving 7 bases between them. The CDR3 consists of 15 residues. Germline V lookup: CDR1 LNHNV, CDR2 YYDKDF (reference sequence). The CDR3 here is CATSRAGDSNQPQHF. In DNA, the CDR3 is TGTGCCACCAGCAGAGCAGGGGATAGCAATCAGCCCCAGCATTTT.